This entry features one T cell receptor beta chain sequence. The sample belongs to a study of T cell responses to AZD1222 COVID-19 vaccine. Data came from immunoSEQ multiplex PCR; TCRdb stores just in-frame clones and leaves some out. Counted here are 150,000 to 200,000 clones, just under 95% occurring once; the ten biggest clones make up around 0.96%. The J segment lost 2 bases and the V segment lost 6 bases, leaving 0 bases of the junction unmatched. The CDR3 runs to 13 residues. The germline V gene encodes CDR1 SNHLY and CDR2 FYNNEI. The V call is TRBV2, the J call TRBJ2-5; 10 bases line up with TRBD2. The input for sequencing was peripheral blood, taken 28 days after the second dose of the MenACWY control vaccine. This TCR was recovered from an adult who received the MenACWY meningococcal vaccine as a control. In nucleotides, the CDR3 is TGTGCCAGCAGGGGACTAGCGCAAGAGACCCAGTACTTC. Its translation is CASRGLAQETQYF.